Listed below are T cell receptor beta chains from one sample, sequenced in a study of T cells expressing NK-cell markers. From the 5' RACE reads, TCRdb lists one entry per CDR3 protein and no DNA. In all, the sample yields 200,000 to 300,000 distinct CDR3 sequences. The sequencing sample was made of blood T cells: a sorted CD56 or NKG2C T cell subset, CD4+ or CD8+ T cells, or bulk PBMC T cells (not recorded which). The receptors stem from a man younger than 35 in good health. Each CDR3 is given with its conserved first and last residue.

v_call	j_call	cdr3_length	cdr3_aa
TRBV28	TRBJ2-3	12	CASTRRTDTQYF
TRBV29-1	TRBJ1-2	12	CSVVGEDYGYTF
TRBV7-2	TRBJ1-2	12	CASSARDGGYFF
TRBV12-3/TRBV12-4	TRBJ2-5	13	CASSRQQKETQYF
TRBV18	TRBJ2-7	12	CASSLKTSEQYF
TRBV10-3	TRBJ2-1	16	CAISDPGDRPYNEQFF
TRBV18	TRBJ2-2	15	CASSRTGKNTGELFF
TRBV20-1	TRBJ2-1	17	CSASPPRGKSSYNEQFF
TRBV5-1	TRBJ1-5	15	CASSLGLSGDQPQHF
TRBV10-3	TRBJ2-5	16	CAISGLAEGAGETQYF
TRBV20-1	TRBJ1-1	12	CSARDLSIEAFF
TRBV19	TRBJ1-1	13	CASSISEDTEAFF
TRBV20-1	TRBJ1-3	14	CSAREVRAGNTIYF
TRBV30	TRBJ2-5	13	CAWSGAYQETQYF